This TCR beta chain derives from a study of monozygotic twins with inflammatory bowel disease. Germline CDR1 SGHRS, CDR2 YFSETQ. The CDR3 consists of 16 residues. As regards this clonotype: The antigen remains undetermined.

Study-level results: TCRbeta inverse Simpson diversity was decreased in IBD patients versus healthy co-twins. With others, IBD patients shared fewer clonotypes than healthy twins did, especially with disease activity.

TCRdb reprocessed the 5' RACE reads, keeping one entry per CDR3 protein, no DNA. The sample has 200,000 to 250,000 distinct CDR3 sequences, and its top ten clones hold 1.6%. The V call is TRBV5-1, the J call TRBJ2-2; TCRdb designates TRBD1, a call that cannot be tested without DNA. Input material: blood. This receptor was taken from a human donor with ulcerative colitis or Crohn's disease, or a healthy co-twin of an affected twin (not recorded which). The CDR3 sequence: CASSLYLGQGSGELFF.